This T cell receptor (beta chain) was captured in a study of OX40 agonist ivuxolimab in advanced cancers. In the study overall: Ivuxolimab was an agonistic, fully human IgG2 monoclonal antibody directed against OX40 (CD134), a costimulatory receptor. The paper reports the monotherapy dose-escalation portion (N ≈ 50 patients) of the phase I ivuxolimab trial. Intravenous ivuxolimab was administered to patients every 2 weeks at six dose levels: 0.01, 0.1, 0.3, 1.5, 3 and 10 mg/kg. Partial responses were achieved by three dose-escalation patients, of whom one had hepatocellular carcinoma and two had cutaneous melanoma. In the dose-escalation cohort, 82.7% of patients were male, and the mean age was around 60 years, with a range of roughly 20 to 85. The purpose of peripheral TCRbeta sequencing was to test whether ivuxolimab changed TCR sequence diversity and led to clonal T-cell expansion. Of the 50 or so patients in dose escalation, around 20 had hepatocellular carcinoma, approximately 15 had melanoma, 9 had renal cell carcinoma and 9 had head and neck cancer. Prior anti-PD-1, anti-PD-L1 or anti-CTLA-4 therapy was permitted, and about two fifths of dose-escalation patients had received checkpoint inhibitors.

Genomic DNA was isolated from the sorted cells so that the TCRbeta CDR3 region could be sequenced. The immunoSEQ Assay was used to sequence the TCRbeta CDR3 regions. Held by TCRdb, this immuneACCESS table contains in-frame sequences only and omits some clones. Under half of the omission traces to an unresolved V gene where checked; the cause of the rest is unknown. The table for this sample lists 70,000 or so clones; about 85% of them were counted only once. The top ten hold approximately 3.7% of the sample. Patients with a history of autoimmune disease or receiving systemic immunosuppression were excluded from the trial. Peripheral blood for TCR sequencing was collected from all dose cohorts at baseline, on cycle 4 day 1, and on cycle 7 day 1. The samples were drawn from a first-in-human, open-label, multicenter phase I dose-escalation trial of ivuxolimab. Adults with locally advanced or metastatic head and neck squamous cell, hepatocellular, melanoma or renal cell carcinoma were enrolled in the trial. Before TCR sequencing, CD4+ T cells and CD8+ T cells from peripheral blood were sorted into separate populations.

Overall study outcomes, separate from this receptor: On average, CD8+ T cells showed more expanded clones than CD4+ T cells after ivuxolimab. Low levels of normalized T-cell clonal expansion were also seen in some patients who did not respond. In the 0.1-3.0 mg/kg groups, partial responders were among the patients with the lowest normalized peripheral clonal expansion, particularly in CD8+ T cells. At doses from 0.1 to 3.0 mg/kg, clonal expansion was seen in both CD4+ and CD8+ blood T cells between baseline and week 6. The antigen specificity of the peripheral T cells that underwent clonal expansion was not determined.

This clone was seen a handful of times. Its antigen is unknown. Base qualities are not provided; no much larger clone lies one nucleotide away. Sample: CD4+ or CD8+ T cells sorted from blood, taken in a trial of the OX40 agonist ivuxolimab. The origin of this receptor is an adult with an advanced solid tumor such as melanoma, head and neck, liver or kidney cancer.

The CDR3 protein is CASSFVTGTVDTEAFF. The nucleotide sequence is given as TGTGCCAGCAGCTTCGTGACCGGGACTGTAGACACTGAAGCTTTCTTT. The chain links TRBV7-9 with TRBJ1-1, with a tentative D gene TRBD1 over 5 matching bases. Measured from the cysteine to the phenylalanine, the CDR3 is 16 residues long. Left in the record is the CDR3 DNA by itself, 48 bases read in frame from the first base. Cut back by 3 bases and 3 bases, the V and J ends lie 17 bases apart. From a lookup of the germline V gene (reference sequence), CDR1 and CDR2 are SEHNR and FQNEAQ.